This T cell receptor beta chain was obtained from a study of tumor-infiltrating lymphocytes in primary liver carcinoma. For each extraction, RNA and DNA were obtained together from 20-30 mg of unsorted bulk tissue. TCR beta cDNA was reverse-transcribed from around 0.55 ug of total RNA. The reaction used a constant-region primer and ProtoScript II reverse transcriptase. Modified slightly, ARM-PCR produced TCR beta libraries over three nested multiplex PCR rounds. It was with TRBV1-TRBV30 forward primers and a C-beta reverse primer that the first two PCR rounds were run, at roughly 10 cycles each. TCRdb itself ran the multiplex PCR reads through MiXCR, one entry per CDR3 protein. The sample has about 78,000 distinct CDR3 sequences, about 70% seen once. Losses at the gene ends were 1 base for V and 2 bases for J; bases not matched to a gene: 7. CDR3 size: 17 residues. CDR1 is MDHEN, CDR2 SYDVKM, per germline.

This clonotype has a count of ten or more. The chain uses TRBV28 and TRBJ2-7; 11 bases are shared with TRBD2. The sequencing input was liver tumor tissue from sampling region 4. Subset here: tumor region T4, right-lateral pole. The clonotype was recovered from a woman aged 55-75 years with primary liver carcinoma and hepatitis B virus infection. This CDR3 is CASSLYSGLADTYEQYF. CDR3 coding DNA: TGTGCCAGCAGTTTATACTCGGGACTAGCGGATACCTACGAGCAGTACTTC.